The clone carrying this TCR beta chain was seen at least ten times. Its target is not known. Together with a sample-barcoded 5' primer, a J-beta primer mix was included in a second PCR lasting roughly 6 to 12 cycles. MiXCR, applied by TCRdb to the 5' RACE reads, yields one record per CDR3 protein. Of around 1,100,000 distinct CDR3 sequences listed, under 40% were seen once; the top ten hold approximately 14%. This entry comes from a study of blood T cells in healthy people across ages. Findings and caveats of the study: In older individuals, TCR beta diversity per million T cells was lower, falling roughly linearly with age.

Ten milliliters of peripheral blood were drawn from each donor into EDTA-treated tubes. The CDR3 is 14 amino acids. V was clipped by 7 bases and J by 1 base; unmatched bases: 7. The V call is TRBV12-3 or TRBV12-4, the J call TRBJ2-7, with 7 bases identical to TRBD1. The material sequenced was blood. The TCR originated in a young man in good health. The CDR3 bases are TGTGCCAGCACCTCCGGACAGGCATCCTACGAGCAGTACTTC. It codes for CASTSGQASYEQYF.